This T cell receptor (beta chain) was retrieved from a study of somatic mutations in cytotoxic T cells in rheumatoid arthritis. Profiled with immunoSEQ multiplex PCR; TCRdb holds only in-frame clones, not every one. Of 35,000 to 45,000 clones in the sample, 70% to 85% were seen once. The CDR3 contains 15 residues. Germline values: CDR1 MNHEY, CDR2 SVGAGI. With V trimmed by 2 bases and J by 4 bases, 6 bases remained unmatched. Input material: CD8+ T cells sorted from blood. The clonotype was recovered from a man in his forties or fifties in good health. The V and J genes are TRBV6-5 and TRBJ2-5; 8 positions agree with TRBD1. The CDR3 DNA follows: TGTGCCAGCAGTTACATTGGTACAGGGGGAGAGACCCAGTACTTC. Protein: CASSYIGTGGETQYF.